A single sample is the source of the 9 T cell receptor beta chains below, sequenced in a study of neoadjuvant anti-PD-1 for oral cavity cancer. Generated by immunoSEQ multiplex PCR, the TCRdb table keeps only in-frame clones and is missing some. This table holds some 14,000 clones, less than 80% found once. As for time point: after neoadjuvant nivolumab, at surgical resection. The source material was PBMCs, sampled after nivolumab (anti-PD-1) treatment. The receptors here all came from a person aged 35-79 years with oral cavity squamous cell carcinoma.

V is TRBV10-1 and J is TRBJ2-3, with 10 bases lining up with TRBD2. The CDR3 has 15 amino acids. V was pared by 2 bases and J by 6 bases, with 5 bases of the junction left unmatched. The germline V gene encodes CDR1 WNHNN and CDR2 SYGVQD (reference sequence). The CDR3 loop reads CASSERTSGTDTQYF. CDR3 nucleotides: TGCGCCAGCAGTGAGCGAACTAGCGGGACGGATACGCAGTATTTT.

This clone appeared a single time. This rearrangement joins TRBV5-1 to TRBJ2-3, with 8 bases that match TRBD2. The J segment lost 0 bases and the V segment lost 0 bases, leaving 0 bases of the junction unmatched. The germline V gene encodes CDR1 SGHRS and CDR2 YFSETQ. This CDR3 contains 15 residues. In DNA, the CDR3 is TGCGCCAGCAGCTTGGCTAGCGGGAGCACAGATACGCAGTATTTT. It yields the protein CASSLASGSTDTQYF.

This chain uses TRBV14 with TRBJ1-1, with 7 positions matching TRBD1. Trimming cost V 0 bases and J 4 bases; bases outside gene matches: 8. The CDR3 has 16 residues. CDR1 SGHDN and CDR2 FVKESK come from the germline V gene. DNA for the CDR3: TGTGCCAGCAGCCAAGAAGGCCAGGGGGTTAGCACTGAAGCTTTCTTT. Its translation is CASSQEGQGVSTEAFF.

CDR3 in DNA: TGCGCCAGCAGCCCGGACAACACCGATACGCAGTATTTT. Amino acids: CASSPDNTDTQYF. J is TRBJ2-3 and V is TRBV10-1; D is perhaps TRBD1 (5 bases). Trimming took 6 bases from V and 6 from J, leaving 13 bases between them. Per germline, CDR1 WNHNN and CDR2 SYGVQD (reference sequence). The CDR3 sequence is 13 residues long.

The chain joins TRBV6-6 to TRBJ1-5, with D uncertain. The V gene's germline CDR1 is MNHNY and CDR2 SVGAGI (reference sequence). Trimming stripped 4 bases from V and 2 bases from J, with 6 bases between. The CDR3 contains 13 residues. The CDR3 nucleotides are TGTGCCAGCAGTTTAGCGGGCAATCAGCCCCAGCATTTT. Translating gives CASSLAGNQPQHF.

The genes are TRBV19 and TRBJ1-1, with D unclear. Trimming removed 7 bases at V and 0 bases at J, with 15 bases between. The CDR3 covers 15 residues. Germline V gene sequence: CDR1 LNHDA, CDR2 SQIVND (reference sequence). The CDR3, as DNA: TGTGCCAGTACTGTACAAGATCAAATGAACACTGAAGCTTTCTTT. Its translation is CASTVQDQMNTEAFF. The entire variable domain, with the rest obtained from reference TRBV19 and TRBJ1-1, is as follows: DGGITQSPKYLFRKEGQNVTLSCEQNLNHDAMYWYRQDPGQGLRLIYYSQIVNDFQKGDIAEGYSVSREKKESFPLTVTSAQKNPTAFYLCASTVQDQMNTEAFFGQGTRLTVV.

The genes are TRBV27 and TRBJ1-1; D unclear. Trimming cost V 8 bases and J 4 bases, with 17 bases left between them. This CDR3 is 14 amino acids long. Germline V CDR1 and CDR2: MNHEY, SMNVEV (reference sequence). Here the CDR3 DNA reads TGTGCCAGCTTCGGGTCCGGATGGAGCACTGAAGCTTTCTTT. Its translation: CASFGSGWSTEAFF.

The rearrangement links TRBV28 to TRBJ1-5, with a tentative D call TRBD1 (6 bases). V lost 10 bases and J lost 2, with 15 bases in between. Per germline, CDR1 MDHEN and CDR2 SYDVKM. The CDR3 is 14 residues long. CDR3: CATNRDYGNQPQHF. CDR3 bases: TGTGCCACCAACAGGGATTACGGCAATCAGCCCCAGCATTTT.

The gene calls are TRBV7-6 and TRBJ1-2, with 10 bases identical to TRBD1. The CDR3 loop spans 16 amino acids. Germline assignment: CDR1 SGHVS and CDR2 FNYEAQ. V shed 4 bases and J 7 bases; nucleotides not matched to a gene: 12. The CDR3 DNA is TGTGCCAGCAGCTCCGGGACAGGGGCAAGGGAGGGTGGCTACACCTTC. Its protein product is CASSSGTGAREGGYTF.